Below are 30 T cell receptor beta chains sequenced from a single sample in a study of ipilimumab plus nivolumab after autologous stem cell transplantation. Data came from immunoSEQ multiplex PCR; TCRdb stores just in-frame clones and leaves some out. The sample lists 15,000 to 20,000 clones; approximately 71% were seen once. Here the sequenced sample was PBMCs, taken in a trial of ipilimumab plus nivolumab as post-transplant consolidation. The receptors were sampled from a male donor with diffuse large B-cell lymphoma.

The chain employs TRBV7-6 and TRBJ2-5; a possible D gene is TRBD1 (6 bases). The ends were cut back, 5 bases at V and 5 bases at J, with 18 bases in the middle. CDR1 is SGHVS, CDR2 FNYEAQ, per germline. CDR3 length: 15 amino acids. The CDR3 region is CASSLWTAPEETQYF. CDR3 DNA sequence: TGTGCCAGCAGCCTGTGGACAGCCCCGGAGGAGACCCAGTACTTC.

The gene calls are TRBV11-3 and TRBJ2-5; 9 bases map to TRBD1. The germline V gene has CDR1 SGHNT and CDR2 YENEEA. The CDR3 spans 12 residues. The trim removed 5 bases at V and 11 bases at J, leaving 6 bases unmatched. CDR3 protein: CASSGTGMEQYF. The CDR3 DNA sequence: TGTGCCAGCAGCGGGACAGGGATGGAGCAGTACTTC.

This clone was seen only a few times. This chain's CDR3 is CASSSLAGPAEQFF. Written as DNA, the CDR3 is TGTGCCAGCAGTTCCTTAGCGGGACCTGCAGAGCAGTTCTTC. V and J are TRBV28 and TRBJ2-1; 8 bases are shared with TRBD2. Per the germline V gene, CDR1 is MDHEN and CDR2 is SYDVKM. Trimming cost V 4 bases and J 10 bases; bases outside gene matches: 9. The CDR3 sequence is 14 residues long.

This sequence joins TRBV27 and TRBJ2-3; D unclear. This CDR3 spans 16 amino acids. The germline V gene encodes CDR1 MNHEY and CDR2 SMNVEV (reference sequence). Trimming took 6 bases from V and 10 from J, leaving 26 bases between them. The DNA of the CDR3 is TGTGCCAGCAGCCCACTACGGGCCGCTCCCAGGATAGCGCAGTATTTT. Translated, it gives CASSPLRAAPRIAQYF.

This chain joins TRBV5-1 and TRBJ2-2; possibly TRBD1 or TRBD2 for D (5 bases each). The V end was cut by 7 bases, the J end by 5 bases, with 15 bases between. The CDR3 sequence is 14 residues long. Germline V gives CDR1 SGHRS, CDR2 YFSETQ. Here the CDR3 DNA reads TGCGCCAGCGCCCGAGGGACCGAGACCGGGGAGCTGTTTTTT. Translating gives CASARGTETGELFF.

This clone came up a few times. This chain joins TRBV6-5 and TRBJ2-1; D not resolved. This CDR3 comprises 12 residues. V lost 5 bases and J lost 7, with 9 bases in between. Per the germline V gene, CDR1 is MNHEY and CDR2 is SVGAGI. The CDR3 loop is CASSRGQNEQFF. CDR3 sequence (DNA): TGTGCCAGCAGTCGCGGCCAGAATGAGCAGTTCTTC.

This clone was seen a few times. The chain links TRBV6-4 to TRBJ2-7; 9 nucleotides match TRBD2. CDR3 length: 14 amino acids. Losses at the gene ends were 3 bases for V and 0 bases for J; bases not matched to a gene: 0. CDR1 and CDR2 from the germline V gene are MRHNA and SNTAGT. The CDR3 coding sequence is TGTGCCAGCAGTGAGACTAGCGGCTCCTACGAGCAGTACTTC. Its protein is CASSETSGSYEQYF.

The V and J genes are TRBV11-2 and TRBJ2-7; TRBD1 matches at 9 bases. With V trimmed by 5 bases and J by 2 bases, 10 bases remained unmatched. The CDR3 totals 16 residues. From germline, CDR1 is SGHAT and CDR2 FQNNGV. The CDR3 loop reads CASSPMSGTGPYEQYF. Here the CDR3 DNA reads TGTGCCAGCAGCCCCATGTCCGGGACAGGGCCCTACGAGCAGTACTTC.

The CDR3 loop reads CASLATGTGTTGELFF. In DNA, the CDR3 is TGTGCCAGTTTAGCGACCGGGACAGGGACCACCGGGGAGCTGTTTTTT. V usage is TRBV19 and J usage is TRBJ2-2, with TRBD1 identical over 9 bases. The V segment lost 8 bases and the J segment 4 bases; nucleotides outside the gene matches: 11. Germline assignment: CDR1 LNHDA and CDR2 SQIVND (reference sequence). This CDR3 is built from 16 residues. The whole variable domain, filled in from reference TRBV19 and TRBJ2-2, reads DGGITQSPKYLFRKEGQNVTLSCEQNLNHDAMYWYRQDPGQGLRLIYYSQIVNDFQKGDIAEGYSVSREKKESFPLTVTSAQKNPTAFYLCASLATGTGTTGELFFGEGSRLTVL.

This sequence joins TRBV21-1 and TRBJ1-5. TRBV21-1 is a pseudogene segment. The CDR3 loop spans 15 amino acids. CDR3 amino acids: CAASFSLNSNQPQHF. CDR3 nucleotides: TGTGCCGCGTCATTTTCTTTGAATAGCAATCAGCCCCAGCATTTT.

The chain combines TRBV18 with TRBJ2-3; D is uncertain. The CDR3 consists of 16 residues. Germline loops: CDR1 KGHSH, CDR2 LQKENI. V lost 0 bases and J 6 bases, leaving 16 bases between the germline ends. CDR3 DNA: TGTGCCAGCTCACCACCTTCTCATCAGCGACGGGATACGCAGTATTTT. It translates to CASSPPSHQRRDTQYF.

The gene calls are TRBV10-1 and TRBJ1-3; no definite D call. CDR1 and CDR2 from the germline V gene are WNHNN and SYGVQD (reference sequence). This CDR3 is 14 amino acids long. Trimming removed 6 bases from V and 0 bases from J, with 9 bases in between. In DNA, the CDR3 is TGCGCCAGCAGCCCTTCTGTCTCTGGAAACACCATATATTTT. Translating gives CASSPSVSGNTIYF.

This clone was observed once. J is TRBJ2-5 and V is TRBV11-2, with D possibly being TRBD2 (6 bases). Per the germline V gene, CDR1 is SGHAT and CDR2 is FQNNGV. The V end lost 3 bases, the J end lost 5 bases, and 19 bases lay between the germline ends. The CDR3 length is 16 residues. The CDR3 here is CASSLGGTLSPETQYF. CDR3 coding DNA: TGTGCCAGCAGCTTGGGGGGAACTCTCAGTCCGGAGACCCAGTACTTC.

The V gene is TRBV5-1, the J gene TRBJ2-3; TRBD1 matches 10 bases. The CDR3 sequence is 16 residues long. The V gene end was trimmed by 2 bases and the J gene end by 2 bases; junction bases not matched to a gene: 5. CDR1 and CDR2 (germline): SGHRS, YFSETQ. The CDR3 loop is CASSLGDRGYTDTQYF. The CDR3 bases are TGCGCCAGCAGCTTAGGGGACAGGGGATACACAGATACGCAGTATTTT.

This chain connects TRBV9 to TRBJ2-7; 10 bases are a match to TRBD1. The CDR3 totals 15 residues. Germline CDR1 is SGDLS and CDR2 is YYNGEE. V shed 4 bases and J 2 bases; nucleotides not matched to a gene: 6. The CDR3 region has the DNA TGTGCCAGCAGCCGAGAAGGGACAGGGGCCTACGAGCAGTACTTC. This codes for CASSREGTGAYEQYF.

The chain recombines TRBV27 with TRBJ1-1, with D maybe TRBD1 (5 bases). Germline CDR1 is MNHEY and CDR2 is SMNVEV (reference sequence). V was trimmed by 5 bases and J by 1 base, leaving 20 bases between them. The CDR3 has 17 amino acids. CDR3 nucleotides: TGTGCCAGCAGTCTCGCGGGGGTTCGGGCTAGGAACACTGAAGCTTTCTTT. Its translation: CASSLAGVRARNTEAFF.

The genes are TRBV2 and TRBJ1-3; D unclear. This CDR3 is 16 amino acids long. Germline CDR1 reads SNHLY; CDR2 reads FYNNEI. Trimming took off 5 bases at V and 0 bases at J, with 14 bases between the two ends. This CDR3 reads CASSRSDPVSGNTIYF. CDR3 in DNA: TGTGCCAGCAGTCGGTCGGATCCGGTCTCTGGAAACACCATATATTTT. The full variable domain, rest sourced from reference TRBV2 and TRBJ1-3, is EPEVTQTPSHQVTQMGQEVILRCVPISNHLYFYWYRQILGQKVEFLVSFYNNEISEKSEIFDDQFSVERPDGSNFTLKIRSTKLEDSAMYFCASSRSDPVSGNTIYFGEGSWLTVV.

In its sample, this clone ranks as medium-sized. Other DNA sequences in this specimen translate into the identical CDR3. The rearrangement links TRBV4-1 to TRBJ2-2; D not resolved. The CDR3 loop spans 12 amino acids. Germline V gene lookup returns CDR1 MGHRA and CDR2 YSYEKL. V dropped 3 bases and J dropped 6 bases, with 5 bases sitting between them. As DNA, the CDR3 is TGCGCCAGCAGCCAGTTATCCGGGGAGCTGTTTTTT. Its translation: CASSQLSGELFF.

The gene calls are TRBV10-3 and TRBJ2-1, with D perhaps TRBD1 (5 bases). CDR3 length equals 13 residues. V was pared by 6 bases and J by 8 bases, with 14 bases between. CDR1 is ENHRY, CDR2 SYGVKD, per germline. The CDR3 nucleotides are TGTGCCATCAGGGACAATCTAGGTGATGAGCAGTTCTTC. It translates to CAIRDNLGDEQFF.

The chain employs TRBV18 and TRBJ1-1; D not certain. Deletions cut 0 bases from V and 3 bases from J, with 17 bases between. This CDR3 contains 17 residues. Germline lookup yields CDR1 KGHSH and CDR2 LQKENI. The CDR3 protein is CASSPPSLSAVDTEAFF. The CDR3 nucleotides read TGTGCCAGCTCACCACCGTCCCTCAGCGCCGTGGACACTGAAGCTTTCTTT.

The V call is TRBV4-1, the J call TRBJ1-2, with D possibly being TRBD1 (5 bases). CDR1 MGHRA and CDR2 YSYEKL come from the germline V gene. Trimming stripped 1 base from V and 0 bases from J, with 12 bases between. The CDR3 totals 16 residues. For the CDR3, the DNA is TGCGCCAGCAGCCAAGTACCGACAGTCACTAACTATGGCTACACCTTC. Its translation: CASSQVPTVTNYGYTF.

The V and J genes are TRBV7-9 and TRBJ2-5; 8 bases are a match to TRBD2. The V and J ends lost 5 bases and 7 bases, in that order; junction bases with no gene match: 12. Germline CDR1 and CDR2: SEHNR and FQNEAQ (reference sequence). The CDR3 spans 15 residues. CDR3 residues: CASSPDGTRGRTQYF. The CDR3, as DNA: TGTGCCAGCAGCCCCGACGGGACTAGGGGGAGGACCCAGTACTTC.

The sample holds a few counts of this clone. V and J are TRBV29-1 and TRBJ1-2; D call uncertain. The CDR3 length is 14 residues. The V end was cut by 3 bases, the J end by 0 bases, with 11 bases between. Germline CDR1 reads SQVTM; CDR2 reads ANQGSEA. The CDR3 DNA reads TGCAGCGTTGATCTGGAAACAGCTAACTATGGCTACACCTTC. It translates to CSVDLETANYGYTF.

The V call is TRBV5-5, the J call TRBJ1-2; D is ambiguous. V lost 4 bases and J 8 bases, leaving 18 bases between the germline ends. The CDR3 contains 14 residues. CDR1 and CDR2 from the germline V gene are SGHKS and YYEKEE (reference sequence). The CDR3 is CASSPPNAGPGYTF. The CDR3 DNA reads TGTGCCAGCAGCCCACCTAATGCAGGCCCCGGCTACACCTTC.

The V gene is TRBV27, the J gene TRBJ2-7, with D perhaps given as TRBD1 or TRBD2 (7 bases each). The CDR3 length is 16 residues. The germline gives CDR1 MNHEY, CDR2 SMNVEV (reference sequence). V lost 6 bases to trimming and J lost 2 bases, with 20 bases between them. The CDR3 coding sequence is TGTGCCAGCAGCTCCCCCCGACAGGGAGGGACCTACGAGCAGTACTTC. Translation gives CASSSPRQGGTYEQYF.

The rearrangement links TRBV11-1 to TRBJ2-1; D unclear. CDR3 size: 13 residues. V was trimmed by 4 bases and J by 3 bases, leaving 7 bases between them. In germline, CDR1 is SGHAT, CDR2 FQDESV (reference sequence). The CDR3 DNA sequence: TGTGCCAGCAGCTCACAAGGCTACAATGAGCAGTTCTTC. Amino acids: CASSSQGYNEQFF.

The chain has TRBV30 and TRBJ1-2; no reliable D call. CDR1 and CDR2 from the germline V gene are GTSNPN and SVGIG (reference sequence). The length of the CDR3 is 15 residues. V was pared by 5 bases and J by 0 bases, with 16 bases between. CDR3 in amino acids: CAWGSGIPSNYGYTF. CDR3 coding DNA: TGTGCCTGGGGTTCGGGAATTCCTTCTAACTATGGCTACACCTTC.

The rearrangement joins TRBV2 to TRBJ1-1; 7 bases agree with TRBD1. The CDR3 has 14 residues. V gave up 6 bases and J gave up 2 bases; unmatched junction bases: 6. CDR1 and CDR2 from the germline V gene are SNHLY and FYNNEI. The CDR3 bases are TGTGCCAGCAGGACAGGGCTGGGAAACACTGAAGCTTTCTTT. Its translation is CASRTGLGNTEAFF.

The CDR3 DNA is TGCGCCAGCAGCTTGGGTACTGCTAAATACGAGCAGTACTTC. Encoded protein: CASSLGTAKYEQYF. V is TRBV5-1 and J is TRBJ2-7; D is unresolved. Germline loops: CDR1 SGHRS, CDR2 YFSETQ. Trimming took off 0 bases at V and 4 bases at J, with 11 bases between the two ends. The length of the CDR3 is 14 residues.

Only a few counts were recorded for this clone. The chain joins TRBV15 to TRBJ2-7; 8 bases match TRBD2. Germline V gives CDR1 LNHNV, CDR2 YYDKDF (reference sequence). V lost 0 bases, J lost 3 bases, and 7 bases stayed unmatched. The CDR3 is 16 amino acids. Written as DNA, the CDR3 is TGTGCCACCAGCAGAGATACAATAGCGGGAATCTACGAGCAGTACTTC. Amino acids: CATSRDTIAGIYEQYF.